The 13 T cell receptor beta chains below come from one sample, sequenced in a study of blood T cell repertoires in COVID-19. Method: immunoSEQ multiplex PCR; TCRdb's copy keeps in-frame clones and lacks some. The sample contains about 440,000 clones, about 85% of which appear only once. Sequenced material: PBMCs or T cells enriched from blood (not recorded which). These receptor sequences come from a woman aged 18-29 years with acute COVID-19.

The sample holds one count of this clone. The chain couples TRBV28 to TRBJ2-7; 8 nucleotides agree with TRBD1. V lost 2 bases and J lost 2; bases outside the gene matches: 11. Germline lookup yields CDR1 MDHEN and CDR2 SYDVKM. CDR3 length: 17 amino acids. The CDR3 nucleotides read TGTGCCAGCAGTTTACGAACGGACAGGGTCCTCCCCTACGAGCAGTACTTC. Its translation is CASSLRTDRVLPYEQYF.

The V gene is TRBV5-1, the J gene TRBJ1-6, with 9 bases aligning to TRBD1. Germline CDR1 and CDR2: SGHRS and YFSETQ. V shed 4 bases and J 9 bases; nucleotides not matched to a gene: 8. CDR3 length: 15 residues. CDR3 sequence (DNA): TGCGCCAGCAGCCGAACCGGGACAGGGTTTTCACCCCTCCACTTT. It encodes CASSRTGTGFSPLHF.

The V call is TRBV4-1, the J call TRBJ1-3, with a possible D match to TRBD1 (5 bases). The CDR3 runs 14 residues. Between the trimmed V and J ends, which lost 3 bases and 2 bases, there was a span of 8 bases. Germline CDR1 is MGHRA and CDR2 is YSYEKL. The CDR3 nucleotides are TGCGCCAGCAGCCAGGTGGACACTGGAAACACCATATATTTT. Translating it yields CASSQVDTGNTIYF.

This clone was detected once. The CDR3 bases are TGTGCCAGCAGTGAAGATTGGGACACCGACACAGATACGCAGTATTTT. Amino acid sequence: CASSEDWDTDTDTQYF. The genes are TRBV6-1 and TRBJ2-3; tentative D call: TRBD1 (6 bases). CDR1 is MNHNS and CDR2 is SASEGT in the germline V gene. The CDR3 contains 16 residues. V was trimmed by 1 base and J by 2 bases, leaving 13 bases between them.

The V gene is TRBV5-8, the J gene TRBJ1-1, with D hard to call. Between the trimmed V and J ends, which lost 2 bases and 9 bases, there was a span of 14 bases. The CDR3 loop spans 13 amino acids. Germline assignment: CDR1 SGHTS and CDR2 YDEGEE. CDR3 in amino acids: CASSFRQTKKAFF. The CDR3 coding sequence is TGTGCCAGCAGCTTTCGGCAGACTAAAAAAGCTTTCTTT. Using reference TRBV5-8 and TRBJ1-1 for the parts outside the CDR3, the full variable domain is EAGVTQSPTHLIKTRGQQATLRCSPISGHTSVYWYQQALGLGLQFLLWYDEGEERNRGNFPPRFSGRQFPNYSSELNVNALELEDSALYLCASSFRQTKKAFFGQGTRLTVV.

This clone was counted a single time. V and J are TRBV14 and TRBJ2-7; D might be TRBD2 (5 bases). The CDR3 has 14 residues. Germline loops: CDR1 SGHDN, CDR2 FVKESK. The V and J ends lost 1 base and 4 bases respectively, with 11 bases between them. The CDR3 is CASSQVGLRYEQYF. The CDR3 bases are TGTGCCAGCAGCCAAGTAGGACTCAGGTACGAGCAGTACTTC. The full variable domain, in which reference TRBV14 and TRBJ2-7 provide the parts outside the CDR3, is EAGVTQFPSHSVIEKGQTVTLRCDPISGHDNLYWYRRVMGKEIKFLLHFVKESKQDESGMPNNRFLAERTGGTYSTLKVQPAELEDSGVYFCASSQVGLRYEQYFGPGTRLTVT.

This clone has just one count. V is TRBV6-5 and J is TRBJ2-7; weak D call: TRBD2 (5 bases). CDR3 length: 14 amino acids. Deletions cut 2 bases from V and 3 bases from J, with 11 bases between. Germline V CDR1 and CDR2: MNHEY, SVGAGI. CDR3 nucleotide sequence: TGTGCCAGCAGTTACAGGGAGTGGGGCTACGAGCAGTACTTC. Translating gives CASSYREWGYEQYF.

CDR3 bases: TGTGCCAGCAGCGTAGCACGGGGGGGGCCGATTAATGAGCAGTTCTTC. Translation gives CASSVARGGPINEQFF. The chain couples TRBV9 to TRBJ2-1, with TRBD2 identical over 8 bases. The V and J ends lost 0 bases and 7 bases, in that order; junction bases with no gene match: 9. CDR1 and CDR2 from the germline V gene are SGDLS and YYNGEE. The CDR3 is made up of 16 amino acids.

CDR3 in amino acids: CASSSGTTGNTIYF. Written as DNA, the CDR3 is TGTGCCAGCAGTTCCGGGACAACTGGAAACACCATATATTTT. This chain joins TRBV2 and TRBJ1-3; a weak D match, TRBD1 (6 bases). The germline V gene has CDR1 SNHLY and CDR2 FYNNEI. The V end lost 5 bases, the J end lost 2 bases, and 10 bases lay between the germline ends. CDR3 size: 14 residues.

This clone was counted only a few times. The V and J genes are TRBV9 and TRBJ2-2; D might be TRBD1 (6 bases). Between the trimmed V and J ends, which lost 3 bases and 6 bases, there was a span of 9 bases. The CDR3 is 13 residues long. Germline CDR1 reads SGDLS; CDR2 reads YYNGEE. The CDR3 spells CASSDRVSGELFF. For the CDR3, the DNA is TGTGCCAGCAGCGACAGGGTGTCCGGGGAGCTGTTTTTT.

The CDR3 is CSVEIGGSREQYF. Here the CDR3 DNA reads TGCAGCGTTGAAATCGGAGGCTCTCGGGAGCAGTACTTC. The chain uses TRBV29-1 and TRBJ2-7; maybe TRBD2 (5 bases). Germline V gene lookup returns CDR1 SQVTM and CDR2 ANQGSEA. Between the trimmed V and J ends, which lost 2 bases and 7 bases, there was a span of 15 bases. The CDR3 sequence is 13 residues long.

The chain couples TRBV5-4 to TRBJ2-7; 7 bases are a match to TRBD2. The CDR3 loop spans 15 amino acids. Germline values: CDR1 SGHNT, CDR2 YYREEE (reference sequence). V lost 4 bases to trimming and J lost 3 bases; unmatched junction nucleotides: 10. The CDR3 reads CASSGDGGYGYEQYF. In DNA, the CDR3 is TGTGCCAGCAGCGGGGACGGGGGGTATGGCTACGAGCAGTACTTC.

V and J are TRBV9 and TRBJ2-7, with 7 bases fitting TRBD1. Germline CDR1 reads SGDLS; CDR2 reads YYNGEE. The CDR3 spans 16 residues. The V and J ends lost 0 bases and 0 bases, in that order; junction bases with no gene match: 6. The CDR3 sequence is CASSVAGTESSYEQYF. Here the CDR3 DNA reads TGTGCCAGCAGCGTAGCAGGGACAGAGAGCTCCTACGAGCAGTACTTC.